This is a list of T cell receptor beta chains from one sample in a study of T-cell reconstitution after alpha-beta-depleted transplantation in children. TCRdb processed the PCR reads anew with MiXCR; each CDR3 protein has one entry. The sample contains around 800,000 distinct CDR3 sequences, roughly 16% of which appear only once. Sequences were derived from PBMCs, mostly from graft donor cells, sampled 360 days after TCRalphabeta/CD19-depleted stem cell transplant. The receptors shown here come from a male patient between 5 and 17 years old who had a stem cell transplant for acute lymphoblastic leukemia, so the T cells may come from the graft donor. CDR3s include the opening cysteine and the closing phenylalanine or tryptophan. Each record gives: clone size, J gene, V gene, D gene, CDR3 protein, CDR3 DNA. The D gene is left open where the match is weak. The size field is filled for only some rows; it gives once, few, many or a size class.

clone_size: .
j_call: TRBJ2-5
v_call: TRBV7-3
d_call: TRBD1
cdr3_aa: CASSRGQGQTQYF
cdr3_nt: TGTGCCAGCAGCCGTGGACAGGGACAGACCCAGTACTTC

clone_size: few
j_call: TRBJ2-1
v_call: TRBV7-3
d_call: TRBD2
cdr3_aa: CASSYMPGLAYNEQFF
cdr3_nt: TGTGCCAGCAGTTACATGCCGGGACTAGCGTACAATGAGCAGTTCTTC

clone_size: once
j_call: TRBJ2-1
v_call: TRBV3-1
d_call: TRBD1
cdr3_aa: CASSPTPGQGRSYEQFF
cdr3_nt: TGTGCCAGCAGCCCGACCCCGGGACAGGGGCGCTCGTATGAGCAGTTCTTC

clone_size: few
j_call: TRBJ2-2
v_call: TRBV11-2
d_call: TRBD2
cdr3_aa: CASSLEVAGASGELFF
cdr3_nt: TGTGCCAGCAGCTTAGAAGTAGCGGGAGCTTCCGGGGAGCTGTTTTTT

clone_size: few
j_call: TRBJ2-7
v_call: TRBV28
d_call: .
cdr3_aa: CASSLGERSSYEQYF
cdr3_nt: TGTGCCAGCAGTTTGGGGGAAAGAAGCTCCTACGAGCAGTACTTC

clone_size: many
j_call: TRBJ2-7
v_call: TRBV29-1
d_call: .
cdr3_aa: CSVNTGEGNEQYF
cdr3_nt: TGCAGCGTTAATACAGGGGAGGGGAACGAGCAGTACTTC

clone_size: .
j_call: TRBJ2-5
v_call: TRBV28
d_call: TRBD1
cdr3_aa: CASSFLGTGDPAPETQYF
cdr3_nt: TGTGCCAGCAGTTTTTTAGGGACAGGGGATCCGGCGCCCGAGACCCAGTACTTC

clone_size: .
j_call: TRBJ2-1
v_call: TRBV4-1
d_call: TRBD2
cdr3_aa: CATGTSGFGEQFF
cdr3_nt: TGCGCCACCGGGACTAGCGGGTTCGGGGAGCAGTTCTTC

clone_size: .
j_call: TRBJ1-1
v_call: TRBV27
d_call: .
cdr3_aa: CASTAPRGRAMNTEAFF
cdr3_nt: TGTGCCAGCACTGCGCCCAGGGGTAGGGCGATGAACACTGAAGCTTTCTTT

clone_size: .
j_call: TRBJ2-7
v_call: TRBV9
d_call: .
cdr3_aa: CASSRRPLFKSSYEQYF
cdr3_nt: TGTGCCAGCAGTCGGCGGCCCCTTTTCAAAAGCTCCTACGAGCAGTACTTC

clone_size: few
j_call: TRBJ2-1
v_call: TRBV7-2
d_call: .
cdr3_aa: CASSSRRGGYNEQFF
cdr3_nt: TGTGCCAGCAGCTCGCGGCGGGGCGGGTACAATGAGCAGTTCTTC

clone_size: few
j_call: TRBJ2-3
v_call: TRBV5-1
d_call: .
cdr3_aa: CASSLAGAAVLITDTQYF
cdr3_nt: TGCGCCAGCAGCTTGGCAGGGGCCGCCGTCCTCATCACAGATACGCAGTATTTT

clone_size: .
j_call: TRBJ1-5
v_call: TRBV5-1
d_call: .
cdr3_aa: CASSLTGQPQHF
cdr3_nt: TGCGCCAGCAGCTTGACTGGGCAGCCCCAGCATTTT

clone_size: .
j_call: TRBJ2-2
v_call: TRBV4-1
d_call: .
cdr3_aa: CASSGRLGAYTGELFF
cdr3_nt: TGCGCCAGCAGCGGCCGGCTAGGCGCGTACACCGGGGAGCTGTTTTTT

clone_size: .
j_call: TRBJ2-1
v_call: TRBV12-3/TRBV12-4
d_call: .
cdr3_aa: CASSFLYEQFF
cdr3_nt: TGTGCCAGCAGTTTTCTCTATGAGCAGTTCTTC

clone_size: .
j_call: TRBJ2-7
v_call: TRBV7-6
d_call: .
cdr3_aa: CASSFGQDLSYEQYF
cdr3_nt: TGTGCCAGCAGCTTTGGGCAGGACCTCTCCTACGAGCAGTACTTC

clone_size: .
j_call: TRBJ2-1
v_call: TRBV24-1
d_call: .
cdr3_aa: CATSDWGSSSYNEQFF
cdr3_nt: TGTGCCACCAGTGATTGGGGCTCCAGCTCCTACAATGAGCAGTTCTTC

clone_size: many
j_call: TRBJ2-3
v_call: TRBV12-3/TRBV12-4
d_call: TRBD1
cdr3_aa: CASSVDRGSTDTQYF
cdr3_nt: TGTGCCAGCAGTGTTGACAGGGGTAGCACAGATACGCAGTATTTT

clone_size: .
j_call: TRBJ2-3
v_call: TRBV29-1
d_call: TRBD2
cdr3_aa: CSVEIGQTSGARRTTDTQYF
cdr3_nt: TGCAGCGTTGAAATCGGCCAGACTAGCGGGGCCCGTAGGACGACAGATACGCAGTATTTT

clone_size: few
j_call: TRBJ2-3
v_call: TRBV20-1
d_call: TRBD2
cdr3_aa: CSASRAGGPDTQYF
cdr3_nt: TGCAGTGCTAGTCGAGCGGGAGGGCCCGATACGCAGTATTTT

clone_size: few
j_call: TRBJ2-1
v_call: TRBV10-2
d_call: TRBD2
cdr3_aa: CASHRTSGRWYNEQFF
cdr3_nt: TGCGCCAGTCACCGGACTAGCGGGAGGTGGTACAATGAGCAGTTCTTC

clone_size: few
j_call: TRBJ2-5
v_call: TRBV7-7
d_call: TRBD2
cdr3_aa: CASSLGGLAGLYQETQYF
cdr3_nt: TGTGCCAGCAGCTTGGGGGGACTAGCGGGATTGTACCAAGAGACCCAGTACTTC

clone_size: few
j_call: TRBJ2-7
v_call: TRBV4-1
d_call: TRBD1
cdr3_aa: CASSPGPRQGNEQYF
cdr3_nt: TGCGCCAGCAGTCCCGGACCCCGACAGGGCAACGAGCAGTACTTC

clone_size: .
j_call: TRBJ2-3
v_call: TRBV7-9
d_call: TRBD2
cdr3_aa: CASSGPQAGELTDTQYF
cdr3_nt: TGTGCCAGCAGCGGACCGCAAGCGGGGGAGTTAACAGATACGCAGTATTTT

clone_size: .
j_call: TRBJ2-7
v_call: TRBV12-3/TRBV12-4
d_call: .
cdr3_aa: CASSKPSEIEQYF
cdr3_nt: TGTGCCAGCAGTAAGCCTTCAGAAATCGAGCAGTACTTC

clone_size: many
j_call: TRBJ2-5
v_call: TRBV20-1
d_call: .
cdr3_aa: CSARGPSRETQYF
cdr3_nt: TGCAGTGCTAGGGGACCGAGTAGAGAGACCCAGTACTTC

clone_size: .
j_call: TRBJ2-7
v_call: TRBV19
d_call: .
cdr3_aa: CASSMQGYSHEQYF
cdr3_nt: TGTGCCAGTAGTATGCAGGGATACTCCCACGAGCAGTACTTC

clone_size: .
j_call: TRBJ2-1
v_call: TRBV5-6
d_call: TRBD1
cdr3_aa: CASSLEGRGRFYEQFF
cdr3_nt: TGTGCCAGCAGCTTGGAGGGCAGGGGGCGCTTCTATGAGCAGTTCTTC

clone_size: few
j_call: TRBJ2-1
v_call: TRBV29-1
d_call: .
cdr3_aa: CSVAGFYNEQFF
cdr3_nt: TGCAGCGTTGCAGGGTTCTACAATGAGCAGTTCTTC

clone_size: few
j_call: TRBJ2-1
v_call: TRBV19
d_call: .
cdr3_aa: CASSARGSSVLSSYNEQFF
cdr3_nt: TGTGCCAGTAGTGCCCGGGGCAGTAGCGTATTAAGCTCCTACAATGAGCAGTTCTTC

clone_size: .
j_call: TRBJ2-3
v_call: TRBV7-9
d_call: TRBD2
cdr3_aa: CASSSPGAGGSHTQYF
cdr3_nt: TGTGCCAGCAGCTCTCCGGGGGCGGGAGGTTCCCATACGCAGTATTTT

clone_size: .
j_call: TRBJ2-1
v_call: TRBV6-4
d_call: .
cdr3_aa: CAFCLRVPLIATPNEQFF
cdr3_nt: TGTGCCTTCTGCCTAAGGGTCCCGTTAATAGCGACTCCCAATGAGCAGTTCTTC

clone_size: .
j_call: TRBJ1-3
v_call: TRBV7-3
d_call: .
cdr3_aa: CASSLNRIGSGNTIYF
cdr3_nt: TGTGCCAGCAGCTTAAACCGGATTGGATCTGGAAACACCATATATTTT

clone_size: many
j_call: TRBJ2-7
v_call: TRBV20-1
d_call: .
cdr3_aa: CSAIVQLLGEQYF
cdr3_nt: TGCAGTGCCATCGTGCAGCTGCTTGGCGAGCAGTACTTC

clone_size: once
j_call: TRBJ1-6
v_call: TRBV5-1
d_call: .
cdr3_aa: CASSLQDYNSPLHF
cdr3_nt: TGCGCCAGCAGCTTACAGGATTATAATTCACCCCTCCACTTT

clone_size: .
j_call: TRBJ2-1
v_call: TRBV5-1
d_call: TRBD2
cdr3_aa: CASSYSGTSPNFVSYNEQFF
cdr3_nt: TGCGCCAGCAGCTACTCCGGGACTAGTCCAAATTTTGTCTCCTACAATGAGCAGTTCTTC

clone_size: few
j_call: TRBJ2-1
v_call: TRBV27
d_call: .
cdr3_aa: CASTSLGPTGSYNEQFF
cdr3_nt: TGTGCCAGCACCTCACTGGGGCCGACCGGCTCCTACAATGAGCAGTTCTTC

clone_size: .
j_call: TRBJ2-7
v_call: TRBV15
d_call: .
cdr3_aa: CATSRDPRGESEQYF
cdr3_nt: TGTGCCACCAGCAGAGATCCGAGGGGGGAGAGCGAGCAGTACTTC

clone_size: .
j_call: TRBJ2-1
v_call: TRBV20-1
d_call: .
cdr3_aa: CSARVTSSRFEEQFF
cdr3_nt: TGCAGTGCTAGAGTTACGTCTAGCCGGTTCGAGGAGCAGTTCTTC

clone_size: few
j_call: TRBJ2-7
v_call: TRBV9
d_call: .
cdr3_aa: CASSPFHSADYEQYF
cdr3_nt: TGTGCCAGCAGCCCCTTTCATTCGGCGGACTACGAGCAGTACTTC

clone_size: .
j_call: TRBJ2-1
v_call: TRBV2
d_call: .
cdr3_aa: CASSDPFRDEQFF
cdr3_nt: TGTGCCAGCAGTGATCCGTTTAGAGATGAGCAGTTCTTC

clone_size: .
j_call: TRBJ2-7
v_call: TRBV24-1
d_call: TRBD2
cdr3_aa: CATRDRGLAGVGTYEQYF
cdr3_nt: TGTGCCACCAGGGACAGGGGACTAGCGGGAGTTGGAACCTACGAGCAGTACTTC

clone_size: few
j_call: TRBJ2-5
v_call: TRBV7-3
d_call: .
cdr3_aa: CASSLGQFGTQYF
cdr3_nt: TGTGCCAGCAGCTTAGGGCAGTTCGGGACCCAGTACTTC

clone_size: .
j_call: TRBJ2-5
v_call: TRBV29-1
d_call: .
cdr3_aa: CSVGALGGGSQETQYF
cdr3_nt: TGCAGCGTTGGGGCCCTAGGAGGGGGTTCTCAAGAGACCCAGTACTTC

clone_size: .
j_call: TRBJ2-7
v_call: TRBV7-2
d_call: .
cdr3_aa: CASSLDLGGYEQYF
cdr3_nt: TGTGCCAGCAGCTTAGATCTCGGCGGTTACGAGCAGTACTTC

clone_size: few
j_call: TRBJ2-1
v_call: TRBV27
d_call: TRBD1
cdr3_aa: CASSLSTGTGGNNEQFF
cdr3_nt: TGTGCCAGCAGTTTATCCACGGGGACAGGGGGGAACAATGAGCAGTTCTTC

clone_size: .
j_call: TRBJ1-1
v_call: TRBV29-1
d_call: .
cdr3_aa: CSVRVVGLYTEAFF
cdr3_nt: TGCAGCGTTAGAGTGGTCGGACTGTACACTGAAGCTTTCTTT

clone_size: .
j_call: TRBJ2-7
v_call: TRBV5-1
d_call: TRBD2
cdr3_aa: CASSLEVGAGSYEQYF
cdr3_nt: TGCGCCAGCAGCTTGGAGGTTGGAGCGGGGTCCTACGAGCAGTACTTC

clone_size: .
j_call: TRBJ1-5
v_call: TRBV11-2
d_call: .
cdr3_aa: CASSFGVREPQHF
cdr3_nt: TGTGCCAGCAGCTTTGGGGTTAGGGAGCCCCAGCATTTT

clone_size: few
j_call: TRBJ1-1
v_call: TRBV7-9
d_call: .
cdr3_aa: CASSFGVRGTEAFF
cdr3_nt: TGTGCCAGCAGCTTCGGGGTCCGGGGCACTGAAGCTTTCTTT

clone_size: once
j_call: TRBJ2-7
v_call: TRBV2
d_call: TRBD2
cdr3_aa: CASSEGAGGNYEQYF
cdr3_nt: TGTGCCAGCAGTGAAGGAGCGGGAGGAAACTACGAGCAGTACTTC

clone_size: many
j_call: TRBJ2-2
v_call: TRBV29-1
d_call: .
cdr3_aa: CSVDTLAGELFF
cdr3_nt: TGCAGCGTTGACACTCTCGCCGGGGAGCTGTTTTTT

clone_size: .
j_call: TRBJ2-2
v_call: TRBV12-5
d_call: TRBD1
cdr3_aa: CASGSGQGANGELFF
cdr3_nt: TGTGCTAGTGGTTCGGGACAGGGGGCAAACGGGGAGCTGTTTTTT

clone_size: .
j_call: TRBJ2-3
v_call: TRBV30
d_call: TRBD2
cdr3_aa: CAWNYLAGAPDTQYF
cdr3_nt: TGTGCCTGGAATTACTTAGCGGGAGCACCAGATACGCAGTATTTT